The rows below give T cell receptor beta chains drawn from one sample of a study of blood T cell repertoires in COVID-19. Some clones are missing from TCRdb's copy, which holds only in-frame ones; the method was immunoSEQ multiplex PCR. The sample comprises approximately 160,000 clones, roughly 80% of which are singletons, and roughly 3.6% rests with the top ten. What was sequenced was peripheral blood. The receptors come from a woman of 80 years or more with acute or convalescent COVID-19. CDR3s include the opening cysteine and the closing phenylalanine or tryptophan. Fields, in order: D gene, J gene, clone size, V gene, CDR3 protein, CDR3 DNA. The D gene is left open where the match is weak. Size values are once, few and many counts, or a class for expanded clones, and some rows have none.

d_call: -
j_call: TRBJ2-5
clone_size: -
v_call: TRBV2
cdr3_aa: CASSEARAPSETQYF
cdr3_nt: TGTGCCAGCAGTGAAGCGAGGGCCCCCTCAGAGACCCAGTACTTC

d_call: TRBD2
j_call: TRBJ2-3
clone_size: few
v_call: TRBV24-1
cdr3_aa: CATSPGGREGTDTQYF
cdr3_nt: TGTGCCACCAGCCCGGGCGGGAGGGAGGGCACAGATACGCAGTATTTT

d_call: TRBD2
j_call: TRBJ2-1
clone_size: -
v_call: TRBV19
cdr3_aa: CASSPWDSGRGNEQFF
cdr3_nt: TGTGCCAGTAGTCCTTGGGACAGCGGGAGGGGGAATGAGCAGTTCTTC

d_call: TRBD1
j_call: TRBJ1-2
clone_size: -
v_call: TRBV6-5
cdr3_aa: CASRRGGESYNGYTF
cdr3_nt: TGTGCCAGCAGGCGAGGGGGCGAAAGTTATAATGGCTACACCTTC

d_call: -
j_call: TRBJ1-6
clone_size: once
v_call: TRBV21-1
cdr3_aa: CASSKALPTVNNSPLHF
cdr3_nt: TGTGCCAGCAGCAAAGCGCTCCCGACAGTTAATAATTCACCCCTCCACTTT

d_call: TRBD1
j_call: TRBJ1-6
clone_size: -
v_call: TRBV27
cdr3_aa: CASGTDRERSPLHF
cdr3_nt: TGTGCCAGCGGGACGGACAGGGAGAGATCACCCCTCCACTTT

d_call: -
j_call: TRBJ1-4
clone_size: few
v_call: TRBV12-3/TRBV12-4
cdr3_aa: CASSTTETEKLFF
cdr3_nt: TGTGCCAGCTCCACTACCGAGACCGAAAAACTGTTTTTT

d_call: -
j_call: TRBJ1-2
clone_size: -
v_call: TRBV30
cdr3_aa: CAWSRDNYGYTF
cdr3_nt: TGTGCCTGGAGTCGGGATAACTATGGCTACACCTTC

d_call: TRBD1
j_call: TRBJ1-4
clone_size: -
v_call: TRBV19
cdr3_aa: CASSPDRATNEKLFF
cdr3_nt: TGTGCCAGTAGCCCGGACAGGGCAACTAATGAAAAACTGTTTTTT

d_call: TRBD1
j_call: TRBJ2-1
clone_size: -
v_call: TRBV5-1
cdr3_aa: CASSGPGQINEQFF
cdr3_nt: TGCGCCAGCAGCGGACCGGGACAGATCAATGAGCAGTTCTTC

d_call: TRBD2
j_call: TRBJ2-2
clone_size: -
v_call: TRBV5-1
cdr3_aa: CASSYLAGGPPGELFF
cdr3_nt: TGCGCCAGCAGCTATCTAGCGGGGGGGCCCCCCGGGGAGCTGTTTTTT

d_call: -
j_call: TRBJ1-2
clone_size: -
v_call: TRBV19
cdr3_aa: CASSSNRAIYGYTF
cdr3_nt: TGTGCCAGTAGCTCGAACAGGGCTATCTATGGCTACACCTTC

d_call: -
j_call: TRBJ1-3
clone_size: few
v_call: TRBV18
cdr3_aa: CASSPPGLSSGNTIYF
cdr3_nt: TGTGCCAGCTCACCGCCGGGACTGAGCTCTGGAAACACCATATATTTT

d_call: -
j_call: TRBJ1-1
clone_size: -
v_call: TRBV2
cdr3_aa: CASSDPDTEAFF
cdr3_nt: TGTGCCAGCAGTGACCCGGACACTGAAGCTTTCTTT

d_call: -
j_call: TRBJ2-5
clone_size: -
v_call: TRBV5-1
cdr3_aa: CASSSSGTTETQYF
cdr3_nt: TGCGCCAGCAGCTCCTCCGGGACAACAGAGACCCAGTACTTC

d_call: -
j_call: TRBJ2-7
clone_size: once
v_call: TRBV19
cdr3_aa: CASSSRFTSSVYEQYF
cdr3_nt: TGTGCCAGTAGCTCTCGATTTACTAGTTCTGTCTACGAGCAGTACTTC

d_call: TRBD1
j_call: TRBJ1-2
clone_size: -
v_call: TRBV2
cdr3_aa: CASRLNLQGGNYGYTF
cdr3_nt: TGTGCCAGCAGGCTTAACCTCCAGGGGGGTAACTATGGCTACACCTTC

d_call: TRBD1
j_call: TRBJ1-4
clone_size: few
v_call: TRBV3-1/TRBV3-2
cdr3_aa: CASSQGAGGSTTNEKLFF
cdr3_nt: TGTGCCAGCAGCCAAGGGGCAGGGGGCAGTACAACTAATGAAAAACTGTTTTTT

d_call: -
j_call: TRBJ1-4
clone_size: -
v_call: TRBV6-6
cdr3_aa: CASSPYRDGKKLFF
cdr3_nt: TGTGCCAGCAGTCCTTACCGAGACGGGAAAAAACTGTTTTTT

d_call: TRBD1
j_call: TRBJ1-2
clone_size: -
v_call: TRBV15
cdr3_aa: CATSDRDSSQGYTF
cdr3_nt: TGTGCCACCAGTGACCGGGACAGCAGCCAGGGCTACACCTTC

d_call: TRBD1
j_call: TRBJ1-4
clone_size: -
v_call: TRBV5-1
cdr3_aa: CASSLSGQGKNEKLFF
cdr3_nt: TGCGCCAGCAGCCTATCGGGACAGGGGAAAAATGAAAAACTGTTTTTT

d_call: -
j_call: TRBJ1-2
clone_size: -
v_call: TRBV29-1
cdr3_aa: CSGGGNSYGYTF
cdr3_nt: TGCAGCGGCGGGGGGAACTCCTATGGCTACACCTTC

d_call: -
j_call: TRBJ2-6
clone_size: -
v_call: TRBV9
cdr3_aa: CASSVRGRPAGANVLTF
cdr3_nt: TGTGCCAGCAGCGTCCGCGGTAGGCCTGCTGGGGCCAACGTCCTGACTTTC

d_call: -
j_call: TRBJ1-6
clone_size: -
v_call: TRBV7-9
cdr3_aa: CASSSTRSPLHF
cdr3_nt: TGTGCCAGCAGCTCTACTCGTTCACCCCTCCACTTT

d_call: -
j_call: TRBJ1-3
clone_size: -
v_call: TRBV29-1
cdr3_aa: CSVADSLSGNTIYF
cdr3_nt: TGCAGCGTTGCCGACAGCCTCTCTGGAAACACCATATATTTT

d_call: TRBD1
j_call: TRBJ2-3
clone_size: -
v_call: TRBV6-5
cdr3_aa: CASRVGQGSTDTQYF
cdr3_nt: TGTGCCAGCAGAGTTGGACAGGGCAGCACAGATACGCAGTATTTT

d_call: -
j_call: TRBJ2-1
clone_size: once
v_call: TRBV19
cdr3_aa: CASSILGGSSNEQFF
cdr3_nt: TGTGCCAGTAGTATTCTCGGGGGATCGAGCAATGAGCAGTTCTTC

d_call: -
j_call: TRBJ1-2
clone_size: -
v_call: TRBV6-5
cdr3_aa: CASSSGEFNGYTF
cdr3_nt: TGTGCCAGCAGTTCGGGGGAATTCAATGGCTACACCTTC

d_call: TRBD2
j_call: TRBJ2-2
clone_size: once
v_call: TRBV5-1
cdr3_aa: CASSSGSGGSGELFF
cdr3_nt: TGCGCCAGCAGCTCCGGGAGCGGGGGTTCCGGGGAGCTGTTTTTT

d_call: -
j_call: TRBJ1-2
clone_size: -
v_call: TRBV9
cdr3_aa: CASSVAPGGGSYGYTF
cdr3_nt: TGTGCCAGCAGCGTAGCCCCCGGGGGGGGGAGCTATGGCTACACCTTC

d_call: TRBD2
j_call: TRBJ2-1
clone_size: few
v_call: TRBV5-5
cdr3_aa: CASSLGLGLAGVEQFF
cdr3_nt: TGTGCCAGCAGCTTGGGGTTGGGACTAGCGGGAGTTGAGCAGTTCTTC

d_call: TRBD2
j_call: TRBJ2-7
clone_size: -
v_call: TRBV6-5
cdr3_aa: CASSTGGPSYEQYF
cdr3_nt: TGTGCCAGCAGCACGGGGGGGCCCTCCTACGAGCAGTACTTC

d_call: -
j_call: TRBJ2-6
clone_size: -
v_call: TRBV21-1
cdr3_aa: CASSVDSGANVLTF
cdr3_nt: TGTGCCAGCAGCGTAGACTCTGGGGCCAACGTCCTGACTTTC

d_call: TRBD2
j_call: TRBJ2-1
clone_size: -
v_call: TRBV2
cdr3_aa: CASSDEGGIYNEQFF
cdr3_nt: TGTGCCAGCAGTGATGAGGGAGGGATCTACAATGAGCAGTTCTTC

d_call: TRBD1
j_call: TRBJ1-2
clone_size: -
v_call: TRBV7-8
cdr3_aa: CASSPQGGVNYGYTF
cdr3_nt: TGTGCCAGCAGCCCCCAGGGGGGAGTGAACTATGGCTACACCTTC

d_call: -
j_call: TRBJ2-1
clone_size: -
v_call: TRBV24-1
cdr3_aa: CATSDSGLGYNEQFF
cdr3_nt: TGTGCCACCAGTGACTCAGGGTTGGGATACAATGAGCAGTTCTTC

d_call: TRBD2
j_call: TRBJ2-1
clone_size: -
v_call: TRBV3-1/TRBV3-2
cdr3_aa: CASSQAPGLAGYNEQFF
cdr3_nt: TGTGCCAGCAGCCAAGCCCCGGGACTAGCGGGCTACAATGAGCAGTTCTTC

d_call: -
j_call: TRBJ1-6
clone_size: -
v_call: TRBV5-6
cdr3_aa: CASSLEQANSPLHF
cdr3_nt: TGTGCCAGCAGCTTGGAACAGGCTAATTCACCCCTCCACTTT

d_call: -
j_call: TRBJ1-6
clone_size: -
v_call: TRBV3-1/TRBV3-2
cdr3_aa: CASSHWDKDSPLHF
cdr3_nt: TGTGCCAGCAGCCACTGGGACAAGGATTCACCCCTCCACTTT

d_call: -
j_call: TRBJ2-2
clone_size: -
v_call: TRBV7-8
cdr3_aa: CASSLQGELFF
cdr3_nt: TGTGCCAGCAGTTTACAGGGGGAGCTGTTTTTT

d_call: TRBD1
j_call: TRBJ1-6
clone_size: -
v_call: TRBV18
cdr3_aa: CASSPGTERSPLHF
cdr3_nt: TGTGCCAGCTCTCCCGGGACAGAACGGTCACCCCTCCACTTT

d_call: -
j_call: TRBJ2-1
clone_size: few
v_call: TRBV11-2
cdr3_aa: CASSLLRSSQFF
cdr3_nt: TGTGCCAGCAGCTTATTGCGATCTTCGCAGTTCTTC

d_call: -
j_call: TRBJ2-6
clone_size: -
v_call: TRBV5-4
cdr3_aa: CASSLGVSGANVLTF
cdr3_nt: TGTGCCAGCAGCTTAGGGGTGTCTGGGGCCAACGTCCTGACTTTC

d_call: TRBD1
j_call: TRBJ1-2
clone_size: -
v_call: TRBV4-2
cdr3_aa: CASSHSDRLYGYTF
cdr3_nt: TGTGCCAGCAGCCATTCGGACAGGTTGTATGGCTACACCTTC

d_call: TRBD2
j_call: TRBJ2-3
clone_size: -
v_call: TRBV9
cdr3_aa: CASSVAAGGPDTQYF
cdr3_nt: TGTGCCAGCAGCGTAGCTGCGGGAGGCCCAGATACGCAGTATTTT

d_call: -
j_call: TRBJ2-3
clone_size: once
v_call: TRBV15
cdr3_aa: CATSSVDYGTDTQYF
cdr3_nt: TGTGCCACCAGCAGTGTGGACTACGGAACAGATACGCAGTATTTT

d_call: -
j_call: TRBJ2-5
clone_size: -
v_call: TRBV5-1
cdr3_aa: CASSTSSPGQETQYF
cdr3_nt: TGCGCCAGCAGCACTAGTTCCCCGGGGCAAGAGACCCAGTACTTC

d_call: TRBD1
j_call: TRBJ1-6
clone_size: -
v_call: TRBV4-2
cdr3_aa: CASSPSSDREHSPLHF
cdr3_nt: TGTGCCAGCAGCCCCTCGTCGGACAGGGAACACTCACCCCTCCACTTT

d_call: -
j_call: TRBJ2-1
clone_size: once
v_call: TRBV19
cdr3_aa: CASSGGAPSSYNEQFF
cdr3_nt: TGTGCCAGTAGTGGCGGAGCCCCCAGCTCCTACAATGAGCAGTTCTTC

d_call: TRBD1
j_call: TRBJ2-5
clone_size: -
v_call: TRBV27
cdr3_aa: CASSRDRAGGETQYF
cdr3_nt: TGTGCCAGCAGCAGAGACAGGGCAGGCGGGGAGACCCAGTACTTC

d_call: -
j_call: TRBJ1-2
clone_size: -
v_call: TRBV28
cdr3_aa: CASSSSQGNYGYTF
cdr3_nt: TGTGCCAGCAGCTCCTCCCAGGGTAACTATGGCTACACCTTC

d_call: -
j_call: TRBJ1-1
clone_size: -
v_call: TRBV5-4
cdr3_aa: CASSLGSQREAEAFF
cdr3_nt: TGTGCCAGCAGCTTGGGCTCCCAGCGGGAGGCTGAAGCTTTCTTT

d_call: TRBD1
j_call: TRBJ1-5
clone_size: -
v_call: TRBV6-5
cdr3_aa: CASRISDRHNQPQHF
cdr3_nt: TGTGCCAGCAGGATTTCGGACAGGCACAATCAGCCCCAGCATTTT

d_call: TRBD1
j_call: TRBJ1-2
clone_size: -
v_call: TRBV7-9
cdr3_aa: CASSTGGFNYGYTF
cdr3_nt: TGTGCCAGCAGCACAGGGGGATTTAACTATGGCTACACCTTC

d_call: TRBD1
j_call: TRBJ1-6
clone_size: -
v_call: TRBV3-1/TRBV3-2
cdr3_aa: CASSPRGHNSPLHF
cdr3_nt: TGTGCCAGCAGCCCGAGGGGGCATAATTCACCCCTCCACTTT